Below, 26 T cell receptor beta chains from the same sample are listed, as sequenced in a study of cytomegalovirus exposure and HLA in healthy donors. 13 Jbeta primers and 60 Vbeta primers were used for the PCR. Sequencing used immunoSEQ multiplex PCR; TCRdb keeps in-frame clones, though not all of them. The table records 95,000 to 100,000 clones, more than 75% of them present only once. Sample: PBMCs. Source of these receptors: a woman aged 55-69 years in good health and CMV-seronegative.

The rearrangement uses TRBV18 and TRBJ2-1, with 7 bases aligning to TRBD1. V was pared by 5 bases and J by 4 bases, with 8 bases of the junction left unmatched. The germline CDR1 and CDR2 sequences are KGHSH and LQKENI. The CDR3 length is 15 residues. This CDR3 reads CASSERQGRYNEQFF. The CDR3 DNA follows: TGTGCCAGCTCAGAACGACAGGGAAGGTACAATGAGCAGTTCTTC.

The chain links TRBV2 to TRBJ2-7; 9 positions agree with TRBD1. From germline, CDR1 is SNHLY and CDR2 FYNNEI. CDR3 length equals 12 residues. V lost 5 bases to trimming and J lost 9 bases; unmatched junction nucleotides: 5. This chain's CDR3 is CASSPDRGRQYF. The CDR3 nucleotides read TGTGCCAGCAGTCCGGACAGGGGCCGGCAGTACTTC.

The chain's CDR3 is CASSPGTGGGSNQPQHF. Written as DNA, the CDR3 is TGTGCCAGCAGCCCCGGGACAGGGGGCGGAAGCAATCAGCCCCAGCATTTT. V usage is TRBV18 and J usage is TRBJ1-5, with 12 bases aligning to TRBD1. The CDR3 loop spans 17 amino acids. J was trimmed by 1 base and V by 8 bases; bases with no gene match: 9. The germline gives CDR1 KGHSH, CDR2 LQKENI.

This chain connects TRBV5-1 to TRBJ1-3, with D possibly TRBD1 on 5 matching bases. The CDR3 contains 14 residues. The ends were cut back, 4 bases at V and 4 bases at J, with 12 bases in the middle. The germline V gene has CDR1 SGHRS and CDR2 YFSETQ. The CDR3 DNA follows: TGCGCCAGCAGCCCCACGGGGGTAGGAAACACCATATATTTT. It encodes CASSPTGVGNTIYF.

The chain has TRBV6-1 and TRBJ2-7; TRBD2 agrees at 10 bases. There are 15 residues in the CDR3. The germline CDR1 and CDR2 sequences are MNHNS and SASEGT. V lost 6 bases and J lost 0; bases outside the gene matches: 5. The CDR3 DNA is TGTGCCAGCAGACAGAGGACTAGCGGCTCCTACGAGCAGTACTTC. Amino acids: CASRQRTSGSYEQYF.

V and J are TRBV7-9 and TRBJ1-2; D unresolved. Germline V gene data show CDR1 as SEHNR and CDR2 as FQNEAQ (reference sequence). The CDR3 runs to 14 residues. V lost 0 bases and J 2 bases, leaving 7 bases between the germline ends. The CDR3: CASSLALANYGYTF. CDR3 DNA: TGTGCCAGCAGCTTAGCTTTAGCAAACTATGGCTACACCTTC.

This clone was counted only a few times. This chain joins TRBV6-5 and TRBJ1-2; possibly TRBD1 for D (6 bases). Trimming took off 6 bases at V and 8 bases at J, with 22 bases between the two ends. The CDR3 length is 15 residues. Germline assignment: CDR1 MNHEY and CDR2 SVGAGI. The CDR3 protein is CASRMTRGAFDGYTF. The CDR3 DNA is TGTGCCAGCAGAATGACCCGGGGGGCCTTCGACGGCTACACCTTC.

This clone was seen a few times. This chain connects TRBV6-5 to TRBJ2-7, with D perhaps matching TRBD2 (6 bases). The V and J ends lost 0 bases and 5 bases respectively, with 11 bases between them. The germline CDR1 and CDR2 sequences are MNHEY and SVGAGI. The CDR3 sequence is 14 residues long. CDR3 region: CASSYSNGGDEQYF. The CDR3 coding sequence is TGTGCCAGCAGTTACTCGAACGGGGGTGACGAGCAGTACTTC.

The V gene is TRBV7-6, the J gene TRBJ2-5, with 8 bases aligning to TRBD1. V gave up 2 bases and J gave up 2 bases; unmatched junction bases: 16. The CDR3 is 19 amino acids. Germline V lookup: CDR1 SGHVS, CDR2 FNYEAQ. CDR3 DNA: TGTGCCAGCAGCTTAAACGTCGAAAGGACAGGGCTTCGGCAAGAGACCCAGTACTTC. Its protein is CASSLNVERTGLRQETQYF.

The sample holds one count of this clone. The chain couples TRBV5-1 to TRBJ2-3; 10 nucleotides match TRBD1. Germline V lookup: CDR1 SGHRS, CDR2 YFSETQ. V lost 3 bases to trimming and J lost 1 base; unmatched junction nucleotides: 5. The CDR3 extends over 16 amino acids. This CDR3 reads CASSSRTGGGTDTQYF. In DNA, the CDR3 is TGCGCCAGCAGCTCCCGGACAGGGGGTGGCACAGATACGCAGTATTTT.

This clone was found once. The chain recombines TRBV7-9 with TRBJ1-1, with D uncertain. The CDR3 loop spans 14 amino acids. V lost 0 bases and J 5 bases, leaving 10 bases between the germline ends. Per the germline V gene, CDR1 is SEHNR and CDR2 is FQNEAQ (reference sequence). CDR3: CASSLAREETEAFF. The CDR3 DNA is TGTGCCAGCAGCTTAGCGCGGGAGGAAACTGAAGCTTTCTTT.

CDR3 amino acids: CASTSDRYNEQFF. The CDR3 coding sequence is TGTGCCAGCACCTCGGACAGATACAATGAGCAGTTCTTC. V and J are TRBV7-2 and TRBJ2-1, with D perhaps matching TRBD1 (6 bases). In germline, CDR1 is SGHTA, CDR2 FQGNSA. This CDR3 contains 13 residues. V was clipped by 7 bases and J by 4 bases, with 11 bases between them.

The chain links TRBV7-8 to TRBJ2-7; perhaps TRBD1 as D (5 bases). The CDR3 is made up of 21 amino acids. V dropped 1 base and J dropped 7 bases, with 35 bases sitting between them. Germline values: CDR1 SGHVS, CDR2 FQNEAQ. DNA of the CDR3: TGTGCCAGCAGCTTAGGCATTTTGGGGCCCTACAATCAGAACAGGTTTGTAGAGCAGTACTTC. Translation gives CASSLGILGPYNQNRFVEQYF.

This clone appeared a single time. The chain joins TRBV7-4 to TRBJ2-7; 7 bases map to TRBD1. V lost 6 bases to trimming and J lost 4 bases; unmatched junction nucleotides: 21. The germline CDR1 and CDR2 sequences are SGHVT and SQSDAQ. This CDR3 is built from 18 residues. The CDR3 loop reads CASRDRSPATGRIYEQYF. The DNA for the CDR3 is TGTGCCAGCAGGGACAGGTCTCCGGCCACCGGGCGGATTTACGAGCAGTACTTC. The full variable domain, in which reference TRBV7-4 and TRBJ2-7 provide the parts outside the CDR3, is GAGVSQSPRYKVAKRGRDVALRCDSISGHVTLYWYRQTLGQGSEVLTYSQSDAQRDKSGRPSGRFSAERPERSVSTLKIQRTEQGDSAVYLCASRDRSPATGRIYEQYFGPGTRLTVT.

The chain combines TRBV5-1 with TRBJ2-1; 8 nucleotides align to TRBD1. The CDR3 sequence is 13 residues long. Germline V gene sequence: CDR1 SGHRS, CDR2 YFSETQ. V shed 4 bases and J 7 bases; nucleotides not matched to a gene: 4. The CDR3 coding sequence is TGCGCCAGCAGCCCGGGACAGGTGAATGAGCAGTTCTTC. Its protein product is CASSPGQVNEQFF.

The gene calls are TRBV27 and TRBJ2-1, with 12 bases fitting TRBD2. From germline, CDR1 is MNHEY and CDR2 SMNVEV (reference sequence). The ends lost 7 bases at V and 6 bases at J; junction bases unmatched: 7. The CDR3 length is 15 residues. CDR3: CASKPLAGGSNEQFF. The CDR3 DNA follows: TGTGCCAGCAAACCACTAGCGGGGGGCTCCAATGAGCAGTTCTTC.

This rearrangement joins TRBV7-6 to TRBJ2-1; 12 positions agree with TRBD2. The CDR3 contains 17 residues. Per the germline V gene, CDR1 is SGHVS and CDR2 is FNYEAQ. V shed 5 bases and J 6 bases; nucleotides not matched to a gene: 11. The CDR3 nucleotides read TGTGCCAGCAGCCCCTGGACTAGCGGGACAGAATCCAATGAGCAGTTCTTC. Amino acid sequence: CASSPWTSGTESNEQFF.

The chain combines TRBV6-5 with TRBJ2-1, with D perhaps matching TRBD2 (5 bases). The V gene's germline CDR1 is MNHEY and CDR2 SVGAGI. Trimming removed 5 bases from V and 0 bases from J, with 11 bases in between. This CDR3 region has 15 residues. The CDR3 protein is CASSGEINSYNEQFF. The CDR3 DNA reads TGTGCCAGCAGTGGGGAGATCAACTCCTACAATGAGCAGTTCTTC.

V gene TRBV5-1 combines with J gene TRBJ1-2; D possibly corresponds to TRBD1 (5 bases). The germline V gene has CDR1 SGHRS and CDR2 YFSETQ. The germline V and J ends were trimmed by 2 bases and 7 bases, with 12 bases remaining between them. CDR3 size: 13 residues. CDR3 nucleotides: TGCGCCAGCAGCTTAGGGACCGGGGGTGGCTACACCTTC. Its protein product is CASSLGTGGGYTF.

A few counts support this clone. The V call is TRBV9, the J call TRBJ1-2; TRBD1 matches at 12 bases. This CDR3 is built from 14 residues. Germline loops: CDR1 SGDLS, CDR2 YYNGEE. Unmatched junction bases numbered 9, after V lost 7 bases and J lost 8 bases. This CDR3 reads CASGRDRGPRGYTF. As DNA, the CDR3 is TGTGCCAGCGGCCGGGACAGGGGGCCGAGGGGCTACACCTTC.

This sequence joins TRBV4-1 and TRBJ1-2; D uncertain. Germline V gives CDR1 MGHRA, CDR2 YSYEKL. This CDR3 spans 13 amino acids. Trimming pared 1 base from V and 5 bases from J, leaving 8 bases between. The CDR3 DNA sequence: TGCGCCAGCAGCCAAGGTTTCTCTTATGGCTACACCTTC. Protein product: CASSQGFSYGYTF.

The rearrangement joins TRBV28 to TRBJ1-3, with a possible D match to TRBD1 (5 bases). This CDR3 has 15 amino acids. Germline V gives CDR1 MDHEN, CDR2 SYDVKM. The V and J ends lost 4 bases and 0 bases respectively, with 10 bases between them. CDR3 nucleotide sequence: TGTGCCAGCAGTTCATCGGGGGGCTCTGGAAACACCATATATTTT. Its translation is CASSSSGGSGNTIYF.

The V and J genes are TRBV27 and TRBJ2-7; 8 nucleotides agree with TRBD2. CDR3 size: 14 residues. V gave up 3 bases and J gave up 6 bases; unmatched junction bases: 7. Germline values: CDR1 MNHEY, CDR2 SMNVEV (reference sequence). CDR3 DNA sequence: TGTGCCAGCAGTTTGTTAGCGGGACACCGCGAGCAGTACTTC. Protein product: CASSLLAGHREQYF.

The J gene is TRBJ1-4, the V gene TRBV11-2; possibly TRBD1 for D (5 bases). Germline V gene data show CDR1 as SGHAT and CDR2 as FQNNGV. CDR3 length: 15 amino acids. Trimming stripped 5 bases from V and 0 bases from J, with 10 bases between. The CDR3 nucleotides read TGTGCCAGCAGCCTATCAGGGCCAACTAATGAAAAACTGTTTTTT. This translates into CASSLSGPTNEKLFF.

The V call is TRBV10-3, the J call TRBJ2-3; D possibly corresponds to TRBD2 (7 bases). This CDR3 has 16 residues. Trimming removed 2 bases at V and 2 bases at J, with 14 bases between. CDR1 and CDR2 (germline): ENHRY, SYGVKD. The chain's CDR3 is CAISEGGGGLTDTQYF. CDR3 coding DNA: TGTGCCATCAGTGAGGGGGGGGGCGGCCTCACAGATACGCAGTATTTT.

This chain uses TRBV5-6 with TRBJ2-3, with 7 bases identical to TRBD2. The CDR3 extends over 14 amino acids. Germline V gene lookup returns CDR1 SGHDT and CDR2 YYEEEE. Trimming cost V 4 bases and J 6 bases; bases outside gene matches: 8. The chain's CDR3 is CASSVGGEEDTQYF. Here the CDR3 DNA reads TGTGCCAGCAGCGTTGGGGGGGAGGAGGATACGCAGTATTTT.